This is a list of T cell receptor beta chains from one sample in a study of somatic mutations in cytotoxic T cells in rheumatoid arthritis. Data came from immunoSEQ multiplex PCR; TCRdb stores just in-frame clones and leaves some out. The profile shows about 18,000 clones, approximately 82% of them singletons. The sequencing input was CD8+ T cells sorted from blood. These receptor sequences come from an adult with rheumatoid arthritis. The CDR3 runs from the conserved cysteine through the conserved F or W. Fields, in order: V gene, clone size, D gene, J gene, CDR3 DNA, CDR3 protein. A D gene is named only where the DNA matches it firmly. Size tells how often a clone was seen (once, few, many) or the class of an expanded clone, and some rows leave it out.

V gene: TRBV29-1
clone size: few
D gene: TRBD1
J gene: TRBJ1-2
CDR3 DNA: TGCAGCGTTGACCCCCAAAGGGGGCAAGGTGGCTACACCTTC
CDR3 protein: CSVDPQRGQGGYTF

V gene: TRBV15
clone size: few
D gene: NA
J gene: TRBJ2-6
CDR3 DNA: TGTGCCACCATGCACACTTCGACAGGAATCTCTGGGGCCAACGTCCTGACTTTC
CDR3 protein: CATMHTSTGISGANVLTF

V gene: TRBV7-6
clone size: NA
D gene: NA
J gene: TRBJ1-2
CDR3 DNA: TGTGCCAGCAGCTTAGTAGCCCGAGATAACTATGGCTACACCTTC
CDR3 protein: CASSLVARDNYGYTF

V gene: TRBV19
clone size: NA
D gene: NA
J gene: TRBJ2-2
CDR3 DNA: TGTGCCAGTAGCGATCGGGACGGTAACACCGGGGAGCTGTTTTTT
CDR3 protein: CASSDRDGNTGELFF

V gene: TRBV6-1
clone size: NA
D gene: NA
J gene: TRBJ1-5
CDR3 DNA: TGTGCCAGCAGTGCCGGGTCGGGGGACTATAGCAATCAGCCCCAGCATTTT
CDR3 protein: CASSAGSGDYSNQPQHF

V gene: TRBV5-1
clone size: once
D gene: TRBD2
J gene: TRBJ2-7
CDR3 DNA: TGCGCCAGCAGCCCCGGACTAGCAGACTACGAGCAGTACTTC
CDR3 protein: CASSPGLADYEQYF

V gene: TRBV27
clone size: NA
D gene: TRBD2
J gene: TRBJ2-7
CDR3 DNA: TGTGCCAGCAGTCCGGGGGGACTAGCGGGAGGTTACGAGCAGTACTTC
CDR3 protein: CASSPGGLAGGYEQYF

V gene: TRBV6-1
clone size: NA
D gene: NA
J gene: TRBJ1-1
CDR3 DNA: TGTGCCAGCAGTGAATTAAAGGGTTTCACTGAAGCTTTCTTT
CDR3 protein: CASSELKGFTEAFF

V gene: TRBV19
clone size: NA
D gene: NA
J gene: TRBJ1-3
CDR3 DNA: TGTGCCAGTACCCCAGGTGTAAGTGCTGGAAACACCATATATTTT
CDR3 protein: CASTPGVSAGNTIYF

V gene: TRBV4-1
clone size: NA
D gene: NA
J gene: TRBJ2-1
CDR3 DNA: TGCGCCAGCAGACTCGATATAGCTTCCTACAATGAGCAGTTCTTC
CDR3 protein: CASRLDIASYNEQFF

V gene: TRBV6-6
clone size: NA
D gene: NA
J gene: TRBJ2-7
CDR3 DNA: TGTGCCAGCAGTTATGGTAGCGGATACGAGCAGTACTTC
CDR3 protein: CASSYGSGYEQYF

V gene: TRBV7-6
clone size: NA
D gene: NA
J gene: TRBJ2-1
CDR3 DNA: TGTGCCAGCAGCGTTTACAATGAGCAGTTCTTC
CDR3 protein: CASSVYNEQFF